This TCR beta chain was observed in a study of cytomegalovirus exposure and HLA in healthy donors. Overall study: Earlier work reported approximately 100 million unique TCR beta sequences from approximately 180 million T cells.

CDR1 and CDR2 (germline): LNHNV, YYDKDF (reference sequence). Trimming removed 2 bases at V and 10 bases at J, with 17 bases between. The CDR3 spans 15 residues. Vbeta (60) and Jbeta (13) primers were used in the PCR. Generated by immunoSEQ multiplex PCR, the TCRdb table keeps only in-frame clones and is missing some. The table shows under 200,000 clones, with about four fifths occurring only once. With respect to this clone: Its antigen is undetermined.

General study findings and limits: Presence/absence analyses took donor sequencing depth as roughly uniform. In a later analysis, V- and J-gene trimming of beta chains associated with a DCLRE1C missense variant, replicated independently.

The chain recombines TRBV15 with TRBJ1-4; the D gene is possibly TRBD1 (6 bases). The TCR comes from a woman aged 45-65 years in good health and CMV-seronegative. Sequencing was performed on PBMCs. CDR3: CATSRKGEVQGKLFF. The CDR3 DNA is TGTGCCACCAGCAGAAAGGGGGAAGTCCAGGGAAAACTGTTTTTT.